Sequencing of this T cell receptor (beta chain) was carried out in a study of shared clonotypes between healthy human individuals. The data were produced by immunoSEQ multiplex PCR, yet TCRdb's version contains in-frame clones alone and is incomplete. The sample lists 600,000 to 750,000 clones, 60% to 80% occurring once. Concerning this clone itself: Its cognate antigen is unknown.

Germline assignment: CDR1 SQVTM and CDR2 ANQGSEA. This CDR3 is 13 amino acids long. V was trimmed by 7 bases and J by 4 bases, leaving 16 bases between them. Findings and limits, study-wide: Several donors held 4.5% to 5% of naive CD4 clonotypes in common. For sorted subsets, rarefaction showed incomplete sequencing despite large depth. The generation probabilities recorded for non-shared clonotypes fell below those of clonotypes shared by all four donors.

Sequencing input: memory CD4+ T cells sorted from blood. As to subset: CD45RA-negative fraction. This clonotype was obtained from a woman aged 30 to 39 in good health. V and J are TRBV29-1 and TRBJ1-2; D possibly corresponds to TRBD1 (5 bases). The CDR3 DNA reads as TGCAGCGCCGGGGAACCGAGGGGCTATGGCTACACCTTC. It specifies CSAGEPRGYGYTF.